This T cell receptor beta chain was recorded in a study of cytomegalovirus exposure and HLA in healthy donors. Comment on this clone: Its target is not known.

Germline CDR1 SGHNT, CDR2 YYREEE (reference sequence). CDR3 length equals 16 residues. V was pared by 1 base and J by 3 bases, with 16 bases between. Study findings and constraints: Later, an analysis showed that TCR beta chains associated with HLA were more clonally expanded than others that were equally common. Follow-up analysis later connected one missense variant in DCLRE1C with trimming of TCR beta V- and J-genes. What a later analysis reportedly showed was that an Asian-associated ancestry cluster had fewer N-insertions than the approximately 700-donor mean. Earlier analysis looked at TCR beta V segments, and most were productive about 90% or about 30% of the time.

Vbeta (60) and Jbeta (13) primers were used in the PCR. Profiling relied on immunoSEQ multiplex PCR, and the TCRdb table lists in-frame clones only, not all of them. The profile covers approximately 170,000 clones, with about 82% appearing a single time and 0.65% to 0.85% taken by the ten largest. Sequencing used PBMCs. The receptor was isolated from a female donor in good health and CMV-seronegative. V gene TRBV5-4 combines with J gene TRBJ1-2; possibly TRBD1 for D (6 bases). CDR3: CASSLLAQGLDYGYTF. The CDR3 DNA is TGTGCCAGCAGCTTGTTGGCGCAGGGGCTTGACTATGGCTACACCTTC.